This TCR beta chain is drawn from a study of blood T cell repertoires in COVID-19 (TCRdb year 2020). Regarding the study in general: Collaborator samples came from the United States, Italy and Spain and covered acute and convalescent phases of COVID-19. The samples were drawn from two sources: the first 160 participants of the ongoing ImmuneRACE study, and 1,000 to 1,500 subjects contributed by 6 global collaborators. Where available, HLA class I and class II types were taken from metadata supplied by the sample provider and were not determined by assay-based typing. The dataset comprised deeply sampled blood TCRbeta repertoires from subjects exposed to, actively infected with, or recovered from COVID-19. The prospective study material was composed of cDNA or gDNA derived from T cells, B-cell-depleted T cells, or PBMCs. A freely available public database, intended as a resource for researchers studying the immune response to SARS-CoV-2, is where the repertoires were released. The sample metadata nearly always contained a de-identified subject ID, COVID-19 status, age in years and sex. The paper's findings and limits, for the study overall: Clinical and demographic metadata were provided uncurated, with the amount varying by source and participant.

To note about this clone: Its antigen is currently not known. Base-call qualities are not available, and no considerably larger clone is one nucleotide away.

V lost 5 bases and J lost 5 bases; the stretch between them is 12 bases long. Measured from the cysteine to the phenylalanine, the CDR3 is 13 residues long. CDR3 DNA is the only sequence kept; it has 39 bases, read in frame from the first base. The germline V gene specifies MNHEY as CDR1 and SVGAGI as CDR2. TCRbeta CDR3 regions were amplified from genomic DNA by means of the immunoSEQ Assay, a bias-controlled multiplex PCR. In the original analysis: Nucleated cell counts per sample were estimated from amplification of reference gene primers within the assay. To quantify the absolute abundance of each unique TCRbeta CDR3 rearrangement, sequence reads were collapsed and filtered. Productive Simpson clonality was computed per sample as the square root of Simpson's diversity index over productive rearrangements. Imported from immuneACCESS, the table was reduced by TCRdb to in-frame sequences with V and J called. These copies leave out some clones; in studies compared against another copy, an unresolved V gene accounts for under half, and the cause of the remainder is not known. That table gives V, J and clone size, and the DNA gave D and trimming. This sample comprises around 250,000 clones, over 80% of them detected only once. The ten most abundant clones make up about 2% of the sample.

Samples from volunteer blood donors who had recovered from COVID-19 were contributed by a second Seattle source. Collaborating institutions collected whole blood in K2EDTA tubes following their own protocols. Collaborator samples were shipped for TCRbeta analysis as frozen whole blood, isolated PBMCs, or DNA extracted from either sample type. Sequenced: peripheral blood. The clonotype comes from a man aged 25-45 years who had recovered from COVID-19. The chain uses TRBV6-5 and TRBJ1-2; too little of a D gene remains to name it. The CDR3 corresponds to CASSPPGAYGYTF. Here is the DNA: TGTGCCAGCAGTCCCCCGGGTGCTTATGGCTACACCTTC.